This T cell receptor (beta chain) was sequenced during a study of cytomegalovirus exposure and HLA in healthy donors. Study results and caveats: TRBV6-2, TRBV6-3 and some other V segments were excluded as indistinguishable. Common viral pathogens (according to a later analysis) appeared linked to several of the most significant clusters.

Amplification used 60 Vbeta primers and 13 Jbeta primers. The data were produced by immunoSEQ multiplex PCR, yet TCRdb's version contains in-frame clones alone and is incomplete. Of 150,000 to 200,000 clones listed, approximately 80% are singletons. Turning to this clone: Its target is unknown.

This CDR3 contains 14 residues. The germline gives CDR1 MNHNS, CDR2 SASEGT. Trimming removed 3 bases from V and 8 bases from J; junction bases left unmatched: 6. The V and J genes are TRBV6-1 and TRBJ1-4, with 7 bases that match TRBD1. The sample taken for sequencing was PBMCs. This TCR came from a man aged 30 to 45 in good health and CMV-seropositive. CDR3 nucleotides: TGTGCCAGCAGTGACGGGACAGTTAGCGAAAAACTGTTTTTT. Amino acids: CASSDGTVSEKLFF.